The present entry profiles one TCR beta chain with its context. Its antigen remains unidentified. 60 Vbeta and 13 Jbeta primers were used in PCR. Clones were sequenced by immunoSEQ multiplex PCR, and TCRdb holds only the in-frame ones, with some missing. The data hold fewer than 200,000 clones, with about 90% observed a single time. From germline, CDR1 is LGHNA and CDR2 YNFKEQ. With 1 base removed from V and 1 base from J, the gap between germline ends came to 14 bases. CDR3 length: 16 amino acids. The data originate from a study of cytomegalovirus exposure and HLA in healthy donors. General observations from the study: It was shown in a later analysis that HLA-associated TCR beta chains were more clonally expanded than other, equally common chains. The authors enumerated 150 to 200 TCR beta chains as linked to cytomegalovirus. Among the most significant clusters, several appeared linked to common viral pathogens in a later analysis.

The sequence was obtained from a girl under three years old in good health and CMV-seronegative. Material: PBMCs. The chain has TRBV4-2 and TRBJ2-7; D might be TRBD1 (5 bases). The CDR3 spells CASSQGTTAISYEQYF. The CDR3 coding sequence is TGTGCCAGCAGCCAAGGGACGACAGCTATTTCCTACGAGCAGTACTTC.